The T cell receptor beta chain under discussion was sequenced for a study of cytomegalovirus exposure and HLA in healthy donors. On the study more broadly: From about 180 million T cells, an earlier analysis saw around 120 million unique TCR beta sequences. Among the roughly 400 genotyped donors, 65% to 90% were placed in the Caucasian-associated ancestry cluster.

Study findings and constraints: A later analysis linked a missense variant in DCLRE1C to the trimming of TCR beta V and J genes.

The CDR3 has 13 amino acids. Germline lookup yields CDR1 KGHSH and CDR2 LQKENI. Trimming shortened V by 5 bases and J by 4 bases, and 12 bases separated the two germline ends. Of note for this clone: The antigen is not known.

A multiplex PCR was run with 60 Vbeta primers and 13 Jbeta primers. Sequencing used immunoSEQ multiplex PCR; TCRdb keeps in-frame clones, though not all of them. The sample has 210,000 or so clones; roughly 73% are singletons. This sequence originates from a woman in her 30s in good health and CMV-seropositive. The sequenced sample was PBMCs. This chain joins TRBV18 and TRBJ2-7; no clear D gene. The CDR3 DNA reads TGTGCCAGCTCATCTCAGACTGGTTACGAGCAGTACTTC. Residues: CASSSQTGYEQYF.